Listed here is a single TCR beta chain. This sample is part of a study of T cell changes during pregnancy in multiple sclerosis. Using immunoSEQ multiplex PCR, the repertoire was profiled, and TCRdb retains in-frame clones only, with some absent. The sample has roughly 22,000 clones, just over 90% seen once. CDR3 length: 12 residues. The germline CDR1 and CDR2 sequences are LNHDA and SQIVND (reference sequence). The V end lost 9 bases, the J end lost 5 bases, and 13 bases lay between the germline ends. This sequence was found in a female donor in good health, enrolled as a control in a pregnancy study. The source material was CD4+ T cells from peripheral blood mononuclear cells, sampled after pregnancy. The V and J genes are TRBV19 and TRBJ2-5; D possibly corresponds to TRBD2 (6 bases). The chain's CDR3 is CARGGKSETQYF. CDR3 nucleotides: TGTGCCAGGGGGGGAAAGTCGGAGACCCAGTACTTC.